A selection of T cell receptor beta chains follows, all from one sample in a study of TIL therapy for anti-PD-1-resistant metastatic lung cancer. TCRdb keeps only in-frame clones here, not all; method: immunoSEQ multiplex PCR. The data show about 55,000 clones, with roughly four fifths seen just once and about 2.7% held by the top ten. The source was blood, collected at baseline. The receptors stem from a person aged 25-85 years with non-small cell lung cancer. Each CDR3 is given with its conserved first and last residue. A D gene is named only where the DNA matches it firmly. Not all rows give a size; the values are once, few, many and, for expanded clones, a class.

v_call	clone_size	j_call	d_call	cdr3_aa	cdr3_nt
TRBV7-9	NA	TRBJ1-2	NA	CASSLQEVYGYTF	TGTGCCAGCAGCTTACAGGAAGTCTATGGCTACACCTTC
TRBV28	NA	TRBJ1-5	NA	CASSFPVGGQPQHF	TGTGCCAGCAGTTTCCCCGTGGGTGGTCAGCCCCAGCATTTT
TRBV28	NA	TRBJ2-7	NA	CASVSGLPYEQYF	TGTGCCAGCGTATCCGGATTACCCTACGAGCAGTACTTC
TRBV24-1	NA	TRBJ2-2	TRBD2	CATSVRGGGTGELFF	TGTGCCACCAGTGTCCGCGGGGGGGGCACCGGGGAGCTGTTTTTT
TRBV29-1	NA	TRBJ2-2	TRBD2	CSVRGLAGGIGGELFF	TGCAGCGTTCGTGGACTAGCGGGAGGGATTGGCGGGGAGCTGTTTTTT
TRBV19	once	TRBJ2-1	NA	CASSIEDSSYNEQFF	TGTGCCAGTAGTATAGAAGACAGCTCCTACAATGAGCAGTTCTTC
TRBV4-2	NA	TRBJ2-5	NA	CASSQSYGRETQYF	TGTGCCAGCAGCCAGAGTTATGGGCGGGAGACCCAGTACTTC
TRBV14	NA	TRBJ1-6	NA	CASSQDTRVISPLHF	TGTGCCAGCAGCCAAGATACGAGGGTTATTTCACCCCTCCACTTT
TRBV6-5	NA	TRBJ2-3	NA	CASSYFSRPADTQYF	TGTGCCAGCAGTTACTTTTCAAGACCGGCAGATACGCAGTATTTT
TRBV6-5	few	TRBJ1-1	TRBD1	CASPNSGGCAEAFF	TGTGCCAGCCCGAACTCAGGGGGCTGCGCTGAAGCTTTCTTT
TRBV6-4	NA	TRBJ2-1	NA	CASSVELGSSYNEQFF	TGTGCCAGCAGTGTCGAACTAGGGAGCTCCTACAATGAGCAGTTCTTC
TRBV30	NA	TRBJ2-3	NA	CAWIGRGRYTDTQYF	TGTGCCTGGATCGGCCGGGGGAGATACACAGATACGCAGTATTTT
TRBV13	NA	TRBJ1-3	NA	CASSFAAGPGNTIYF	TGTGCCAGCAGCTTCGCGGCGGGGCCTGGAAACACCATATATTTT
TRBV5-1	few	TRBJ1-2	NA	CASSFRPGPDYGYTF	TGCGCCAGCAGCTTCAGACCGGGACCTGACTATGGCTACACCTTC
TRBV18	NA	TRBJ2-3	TRBD1	CASSPRMTGADTQYF	TGTGCCAGCTCACCACGAATGACAGGGGCTGATACGCAGTATTTT
TRBV4-3	NA	TRBJ1-4	NA	CASSFHAPGATNEKLFF	TGCGCCAGCAGCTTTCACGCCCCAGGGGCTACTAATGAAAAACTGTTTTTT
TRBV4-3	NA	TRBJ2-7	NA	CASSQDPQASYEQYF	TGCGCCAGCAGCCAAGACCCCCAGGCCTCCTACGAGCAGTACTTC
TRBV4-2	few	TRBJ1-6	TRBD1	CASRPTGTGNSPLHF	TGTGCCAGCAGACCTACCGGGACAGGCAATTCACCCCTCCACTTT
TRBV6-5	few	TRBJ2-7	NA	CASSNNGEQYF	TGTGCCAGCAGCAATAACGGGGAGCAGTACTTC
TRBV3-1/TRBV3-2	NA	TRBJ2-2	NA	CASSRGPGAGELFF	TGTGCCAGCAGTCGGGGGCCCGGGGCCGGGGAGCTGTTTTTT
TRBV4-3	NA	TRBJ2-2	TRBD2	CASSQAPELAGGLGGELFF	TGCGCCAGCAGCCAAGCCCCCGAACTAGCGGGGGGGCTAGGCGGGGAGCTGTTTTTT
TRBV6-2/TRBV6-3	NA	TRBJ2-3	NA	CASSYSFRGSRTDTQYF	TGTGCCAGCAGTTACTCCTTTAGGGGGAGTAGGACAGATACGCAGTATTTT
TRBV5-1	NA	TRBJ2-1	TRBD1	CASIPGTGGGEQFF	TGCGCCAGCATTCCCGGGACAGGGGGAGGAGAGCAGTTCTTC
TRBV7-6	NA	TRBJ1-2	NA	CASSSGYGYTF	TGTGCCAGCAGTTCAGGTTATGGCTACACCTTC
TRBV27	NA	TRBJ2-7	NA	CASSLLGRESYEQYF	TGTGCCAGCAGTTTATTAGGGCGGGAAAGCTACGAGCAGTACTTC
TRBV15	NA	TRBJ1-5	NA	CATSRGSWATGSNQPQHF	TGTGCCACCAGCAGAGGGTCCTGGGCCACAGGGAGCAATCAGCCCCAGCATTTT
TRBV2	NA	TRBJ1-5	NA	CASSDWGRSNQPQHF	TGTGCCAGCAGTGACTGGGGGAGAAGCAATCAGCCCCAGCATTTT
TRBV7-2	NA	TRBJ2-7	NA	CASSVRDHAFEQYF	TGTGCCAGCAGCGTCCGGGACCATGCCTTTGAGCAGTACTTC
TRBV21-1	NA	TRBJ1-5	NA	CASTLGALRQPQHF	TGTGCCAGCACCCTGGGGGCTCTCCGCCAGCCCCAGCATTTT
TRBV10-1	NA	TRBJ2-1	TRBD2	CASSEGGLAKEQFF	TGCGCCAGCAGTGAAGGAGGACTAGCCAAAGAGCAGTTCTTC
TRBV9	NA	TRBJ2-7	NA	CASSVDQAGYYEQYF	TGTGCCAGCAGCGTAGATCAAGCGGGCTACTACGAGCAGTACTTC
TRBV29-1	NA	TRBJ2-1	TRBD1	CSVGRTGVYNEQFF	TGCAGCGTTGGGCGGACAGGGGTCTACAATGAGCAGTTCTTC
TRBV7-2	NA	TRBJ2-7	TRBD1	CASSPRTGGYEQYF	TGTGCCAGCAGCCCGAGGACAGGGGGCTACGAGCAGTACTTC
TRBV5-5	once	TRBJ1-5	NA	CASTPSPNQPQHF	TGTGCCAGCACCCCGTCCCCCAATCAGCCCCAGCATTTT
TRBV5-1	few	TRBJ1-1	NA	CASSLVVGNTEAFF	TGCGCCAGCAGCTTGGTTGTAGGGAACACTGAAGCTTTCTTT
TRBV6-6	NA	TRBJ2-2	NA	CASRGTGSTSGELFF	TGTGCCAGCAGGGGAACGGGATCCACGTCCGGGGAGCTGTTTTTT
TRBV7-2	NA	TRBJ1-1	NA	CASRPMYGGGTEAFF	TGTGCCAGCAGACCGATGTACGGGGGGGGAACTGAAGCTTTCTTT
TRBV27	few	TRBJ2-1	TRBD1	CASSRQGSEQFF	TGTGCCAGCAGTCGACAGGGCAGTGAGCAGTTCTTC
TRBV19	few	TRBJ1-1	NA	CASSEDRQPTEAFF	TGTGCCAGTAGTGAAGACAGGCAACCCACTGAAGCTTTCTTT
TRBV6-5	NA	TRBJ2-7	TRBD1	CATGQGPFEQYF	TGTGCCACCGGACAGGGGCCTTTTGAGCAGTACTTC
TRBV5-1	NA	TRBJ2-1	NA	CASSIQGIDNEQFF	TGCGCCAGCAGCATACAGGGAATAGACAATGAGCAGTTCTTC
TRBV19	NA	TRBJ1-5	NA	CASSIRDQPQHF	TGTGCCAGTAGTATACGAGATCAGCCCCAGCATTTT
TRBV7-3	NA	TRBJ2-3	TRBD2	CASSPTPAGASEDTQYF	TGTGCCAGCAGCCCTACCCCAGCGGGGGCCTCTGAGGATACGCAGTATTTT
TRBV3-1/TRBV3-2	few	TRBJ2-7	NA	CASSRENGYEQYF	TGTGCCAGCAGCCGAGAGAACGGGTACGAGCAGTACTTC
TRBV11-2	NA	TRBJ2-2	NA	CASSVGPNTGELFF	TGTGCCAGCAGCGTGGGACCAAACACCGGGGAGCTGTTTTTT
TRBV6-2/TRBV6-3	NA	TRBJ2-7	NA	CASSYLDEQYF	TGTGCCAGCAGTTACTTGGACGAGCAGTACTTC
TRBV29-1	NA	TRBJ1-4	NA	CSVGRGEKLFF	TGCAGCGTTGGAAGAGGAGAAAAACTGTTTTTT
TRBV28	NA	TRBJ2-5	NA	CASSSPQEGETQYF	TGTGCCAGCAGCTCCCCACAGGAGGGGGAGACCCAGTACTTC
TRBV7-2	NA	TRBJ1-5	TRBD1	CASSLTGGARSNQPQHF	TGTGCCAGCAGCTTGACAGGGGGCGCGCGGAGCAATCAGCCCCAGCATTTT
TRBV20-1	once	TRBJ2-5	NA	CSASVPGETQYF	TGCAGTGCTAGTGTGCCGGGGGAGACCCAGTACTTC
TRBV7-9	few	TRBJ1-4	NA	CASSPGRVATNEKLFF	TGTGCCAGCAGCCCCGGACGGGTTGCAACTAATGAAAAACTGTTTTTT
TRBV11-2	NA	TRBJ2-4	TRBD1	CASSLKGAAKNIQYF	TGTGCCAGCAGCTTAAAGGGGGCAGCCAAAAACATTCAGTACTTC
TRBV5-1	NA	TRBJ2-6	TRBD1	CASSAGQGAKGANVLTF	TGCGCCAGCAGCGCGGGACAGGGGGCTAAAGGGGCCAACGTCCTGACTTTC
TRBV7-9	NA	TRBJ1-2	NA	CASSLGPVVGYGYTF	TGTGCCAGCAGCCTCGGACCGGTGGTAGGGTATGGCTACACCTTC
TRBV9	NA	TRBJ1-1	NA	CASSVTTGAEAFF	TGTGCCAGCAGCGTAACGACGGGGGCAGAAGCTTTCTTT